This T cell receptor beta chain was profiled in a study of T cell repertoires in cytomegalovirus infection (dated by TCRdb to between 2017 and 2020). Context from the whole study: Donor HLA type was relevant to the analysis, as public TCR beta signatures indicated carriage of CMV infection together with the matching HLA type.

The germline V gene encodes CDR1 MGHRA and CDR2 YSYEKL. The CDR3 holds 12 amino acids from the cysteine to the phenylalanine. The read is trimmed to its CDR3 DNA, 36 bases read in frame from base 1. Cut back by 0 bases and 3 bases, the V and J ends lie 3 bases apart. The paper's findings and limits, for the study overall: In both this cohort and an independent cohort of 350 to 400 donors, the cumulative frequency of public TCR beta family members distinguished carriers of CMV infection plus the relevant HLA type. In the ex vivo response, HLA-C-restricted CMV-specific TCR beta clonotypes were dominant, and in two of eight donors the single most frequent clonotype came from this HLA-C-restricted group.

Notes on this clonotype: Which antigen it targets is not known. Base qualities were left out, and no much larger clone turns up one base away.

This sample was sequenced with an Illumina HiSeq 1500. TCRdb redid the processing of the public reads, applying fastp at Q25 and MiXCR, and retained in-frame beta chains. CDR3 protein sequences are deduplicated, and each keeps its most common genes and DNA. This sample gives roughly 760,000 distinct CDR3 sequences in total; about a third of them show up just once. Together, the top ten hold around 2.8% of the sample. The sequenced sample consisted of PBMCs. The receptor's source is a human donor in good health (CMV status not recorded). Some clones in this sample may be carry-over from other donors' samples. The sequence joins TRBV4-1 to TRBJ2-7; the D gene remains uncertain. The sequenced DNA is TGCGCCAGCAGCCAAGAGGGCTACGAGCAGTACTTC. This yields the protein CASSQEGYEQYF.